Below are 30 T cell receptor beta chains sequenced from a single sample in a study of identical twins. MiXCR was run by TCRdb on the 5' RACE reads, yielding one entry per CDR3 protein. The repertoire consists of hundreds of thousands of distinct CDR3 sequences, with roughly 12% occurring once and the leading ten covering about 1.6%. The data were also submitted as part of a second study, on yellow fever vaccine responses in identical twins.

The material sequenced was PBMCs. These receptors were obtained from a woman under 30 in good health.

This clonotype was observed a handful of times. The chain employs TRBV3-1 and TRBJ2-5; no firm D call. This CDR3 contains 15 residues. Germline CDR1 LGHDT, CDR2 YNNKEL (reference sequence). The V end lost 5 bases, the J end lost 1 base, and 14 bases lay between the germline ends. The CDR3 DNA reads TGTGCCAGCAGCGCACGCGCAAACACCCAAGAGACCCAGTACTTC. It is translated as CASSARANTQETQYF.

The CDR3 sequence: CASSVGSGNTEQFF. The CDR3 nucleotides are TGTGCCAGCAGCGTGGGTAGCGGGAATACTGAGCAGTTCTTC. J is TRBJ2-1 and V is TRBV9; 8 bases line up with TRBD2. Germline CDR1 SGDLS, CDR2 YYNGEE. The CDR3 consists of 14 residues. Trimming at V came to 2 bases and at J to 9 bases, leaving 7 bases not matched to a gene.

For this clonotype: A clone one base away is much larger, so this may be a read error. The chain has TRBV3-1 and TRBJ2-3; the D gene could be TRBD1 or TRBD2 (5 bases each). The CDR3 has 15 amino acids. Looked up from germline, CDR1 is LGHDT and CDR2 is YNNKEL (reference sequence). CDR3 amino acids: CASTQRDGSTDTQYF. The CDR3 DNA sequence: TGTGCCAGCACCCAACGGGACGGCAGCACAGATACGCAGTATTTT.

This clonotype was seen a few times. This chain connects TRBV4-2 to TRBJ1-2; D is ambiguous. The CDR3 has 15 residues. Germline CDR1 is LGHNA and CDR2 is YNFKEQ. Trimming left V 0 bases short and J 4 bases short, with 12 bases between. The DNA of the CDR3 is TGTGCCAGCAGCCAAGAGTACGGGGTAGGCTATGGCTACACCTTC. Its protein is CASSQEYGVGYGYTF.

This clonotype was detected ten times or more. One junction end does not reproduce the germline sequence, and a read error may be involved. The chain employs TRBV5-1 and TRBJ2-1; D may be TRBD1 (8 bases). The CDR3 has 15 amino acids. The germline V gene encodes CDR1 SGHRS and CDR2 YFSETQ. In DNA, the CDR3 is TGTGCCAGCAGCCTTGGACAGGGACTATACAATGAGCAGTTCTTC. It is translated as CASSLGQGLYNEQFF.

V is TRBV19 and J is TRBJ2-1, with 9 bases aligning to TRBD2. V lost 7 bases to trimming and J lost 2 bases; unmatched junction nucleotides: 6. Germline-derived CDR1 and CDR2 are LNHDA and SQIVND (reference sequence). The CDR3 runs 15 residues. CDR3 protein: CASKRASGTYNEQFF. CDR3 DNA sequence: TGTGCCAGTAAGAGGGCTAGCGGGACCTACAATGAGCAGTTCTTC.

This clonotype came up many times. The chain recombines TRBV7-3 with TRBJ2-1, with 7 bases identical to TRBD2. The germline gives CDR1 SGHTA, CDR2 FQGTGA. Germline trimming cut 1 base from V and 4 bases from J; bases unmatched to any gene: 10. This CDR3 spans 17 amino acids. The CDR3 here is CASSLNGASGRYNEQFF. For the CDR3, the DNA is TGTGCCAGCAGCTTAAACGGAGCTAGCGGTCGTTACAATGAGCAGTTCTTC. Together with reference TRBV7-3 and TRBJ2-1, the CDR3 gives the full variable domain: GAGVSQTPSNKVTEKGKYVELRCDPISGHTALYWYRQSLGQGPEFLIYFQGTGAADDSGLPNDRFFAVRPEGSVSTLKIQRTERGDSAVYLCASSLNGASGRYNEQFFGPGTRLTVL.

This clonotype turned up a few times. The CDR3 reads CASSTNAAYEQYF. In DNA form, the CDR3 reads TGCGCCAGCAGCACCAATGCGGCCTACGAGCAGTACTTC. The chain couples TRBV5-1 to TRBJ2-7; no clear D. The CDR3 spans 13 residues. CDR1 is SGHRS and CDR2 is YFSETQ in the germline V gene. V lost 4 bases and J 2 bases, leaving 10 bases between the germline ends.

The chain recombines TRBV7-8 with TRBJ2-5; unclear D gene. There are 12 residues in the CDR3. V shed 3 bases and J shed 4 bases, with 6 bases lying between them. CDR1 and CDR2 (germline): SGHVS, FQNEAQ. CDR3 residues: CASSFLTETQYF. The CDR3 nucleotides are TGTGCCAGCAGCTTCTTGACAGAGACCCAGTACTTC.

Only a few counts were recorded for this clonotype. This sequence joins TRBV20-1 and TRBJ2-2, with no clear D. V was cut by 6 bases and J by 5 bases, with 13 bases left in between. The CDR3 sequence is 13 residues long. The germline CDR1 and CDR2 sequences are DFQATT and SNEGSKA (reference sequence). CDR3 DNA sequence: TGCAGTGCCACCAGCACCGAGACCGGGGAGCTGTTTTTT. Translating gives CSATSTETGELFF.

The chain joins TRBV19 to TRBJ2-7, with a possible D match to TRBD1 (6 bases). CDR1 LNHDA and CDR2 SQIVND come from the germline V gene (reference sequence). V was shortened by 6 bases and J by 7 bases, with 19 bases between the two germline ends. This CDR3 region has 14 residues. The CDR3 coding sequence is TGTGCCAGTAGCCCGACCGCAGGGGTAGGGGAGCAGTACTTC. Amino acid sequence: CASSPTAGVGEQYF.

This clonotype has a count of ten or more. The chain recombines TRBV9 with TRBJ1-1; no clear D. The V end lost 3 bases, the J end lost 0 bases, and 18 bases lay between the germline ends. The CDR3 contains 17 residues. CDR1 SGDLS and CDR2 YYNGEE come from the germline V gene. The CDR3 loop reads CASSDRPATSLNTEAFF. The CDR3 nucleotides read TGTGCCAGCAGCGATCGGCCTGCCACAAGTTTGAACACTGAAGCTTTCTTT.

The chain combines TRBV5-1 with TRBJ2-1; 9 nucleotides match TRBD1. The J segment lost 5 bases and the V segment lost 4 bases, leaving 10 bases of the junction unmatched. This CDR3 spans 16 amino acids. CDR1 and CDR2 (germline): SGHRS, YFSETQ. CDR3 DNA sequence: TGCGCCAGCAGCCCGGACGGGGGACAGGGTAACAATGAGCAGTTCTTC. Its protein product is CASSPDGGQGNNEQFF. Full variable domain (missing parts from reference TRBV5-1 and TRBJ2-1): KAGVTQTPRYLIKTRGQQVTLSCSPISGHRSVSWYQQTPGQGLQFLFEYFSETQRNKGNFPGRFSGRQFSNSRSEMNVSTLELGDSALYLCASSPDGGQGNNEQFFGPGTRLTVL.

The V gene is TRBV10-1, the J gene TRBJ2-2; D tentatively fits TRBD1 or TRBD2 (5 bases each). The germline V gene encodes CDR1 WNHNN and CDR2 SYGVQD (reference sequence). The CDR3 contains 13 residues. V lost 4 bases and J lost 6, with 9 bases in between. CDR3 protein: CASSGWDPGELFF. CDR3 DNA sequence: TGCGCCAGCAGTGGTTGGGACCCCGGGGAGCTGTTTTTT.

This clonotype was seen repeatedly, ten times or more. The genes are TRBV7-6 and TRBJ2-3; no firm D call. The CDR3 has 12 residues. The V gene's germline CDR1 is SGHVS and CDR2 FNYEAQ. With 5 bases removed from V and 8 bases from J, the gap between germline ends came to 11 bases. DNA of the CDR3: TGTGCCAGCAGCACCCCACCGGCTACGCAGTATTTT. Residues: CASSTPPATQYF.

J is TRBJ2-1 and V is TRBV5-1; D is perhaps TRBD2 (6 bases). In germline, CDR1 is SGHRS, CDR2 YFSETQ. V lost 0 bases to trimming and J lost 4 bases, with 11 bases between them. The CDR3 consists of 15 residues. CDR3: CASSLDETRYNEQFF. DNA of the CDR3: TGCGCCAGCAGCTTGGATGAGACTAGGTACAATGAGCAGTTCTTC.

This clonotype has only a few counts. The gene calls are TRBV3-1 and TRBJ2-1; D is perhaps TRBD1 (5 bases). V was pared by 2 bases and J by 6 bases, with 17 bases between. Germline V CDR1 and CDR2: LGHDT, YNNKEL (reference sequence). The CDR3 is made up of 16 amino acids. The CDR3 here is CASSQSTARVANEQFF. CDR3 coding DNA: TGTGCCAGCAGCCAATCGACAGCTCGTGTGGCCAATGAGCAGTTCTTC.

This clonotype has only a few counts. The chain is built from TRBV10-2 and TRBJ2-7; TRBD2 matches 12 bases. Germline CDR1 is WSHSY and CDR2 is SAAADI. V shed 6 bases and J 7 bases; nucleotides not matched to a gene: 10. The CDR3 loop spans 15 amino acids. The CDR3 loop reads CASRTPSGRAGEQYF. In nucleotides, the CDR3 is TGCGCCAGCAGGACCCCTAGCGGGAGGGCAGGGGAGCAGTACTTC.

This clonotype has only a few counts. The V and J genes are TRBV28 and TRBJ2-7; 8 positions match TRBD1. Trimming removed 4 bases from V and 1 base from J; junction bases left unmatched: 12. Germline values: CDR1 MDHEN, CDR2 SYDVKM. CDR3 length: 17 residues. DNA of the CDR3: TGTGCCAGCAGTTCAACGACAACAGGGGGATTATCCTACGAGCAGTACGTC. Translated: CASSSTTTGGLSYEQYV.

This sequence joins TRBV7-2 and TRBJ2-3; D gene uncertain. There are 15 residues in the CDR3. Trimming took off 0 bases at V and 6 bases at J, with 13 bases between the two ends. From germline, CDR1 is SGHTA and CDR2 FQGNSA. CDR3: CASSLALAAWDTQYF. The CDR3 nucleotides read TGTGCCAGCAGCTTAGCGCTGGCTGCCTGGGATACGCAGTATTTT.

The sample holds many counts of this clonotype. The V and J genes are TRBV5-1 and TRBJ2-1; 8 bases fit TRBD2. CDR1 and CDR2 (germline): SGHRS, YFSETQ. The CDR3 is 15 residues long. The J segment lost 8 bases and the V segment lost 0 bases, leaving 7 bases of the junction unmatched. Here the CDR3 DNA reads TGCGCCAGCAGCTTGGAGGGACTAGAGAGAGATGAGCAGTTCTTC. Protein sequence: CASSLEGLERDEQFF.

This clonotype appeared a few times. The V gene is TRBV4-1, the J gene TRBJ1-2; 9 nucleotides align to TRBD1. The germline CDR1 and CDR2 sequences are MGHRA and YSYEKL. V was pared by 1 base and J by 8 bases, with 5 bases of the junction left unmatched. The CDR3 runs to 14 residues. CDR3 in DNA: TGCGCCAGCAGCCAAGGGGACAGGGTTTACGGCTACACCTTC. This codes for CASSQGDRVYGYTF.

This clonotype was observed a handful of times. The CDR3 region has the DNA TGTGCCAGCAGCCCTAGACAGGACTTGAACACTGAAGCTTTCTTT. Translating gives CASSPRQDLNTEAFF. This chain joins TRBV28 and TRBJ1-1; possible D gene TRBD1, 6 bases. CDR1 and CDR2 (germline): MDHEN, SYDVKM. V lost 6 bases and J lost 0, with 14 bases in between. The CDR3 extends over 15 amino acids.

This clonotype was detected ten times or more. The J gene is TRBJ1-5, the V gene TRBV12-3 or TRBV12-4; TRBD1 is a possible D gene (5 bases). Trimming left V 2 bases short and J 6 bases short, with 11 bases between. The CDR3 runs to 14 residues. CDR3 bases: TGTGCCAGCAGTTTAATGGGGGGGGGTCAGCCCCAGCATTTT. Translation: CASSLMGGGQPQHF.

This clonotype occurred a few times. The CDR3 coding sequence is TGTGCCAGCAGCCCCTCCCCAGTAGCGGGGGGACCCTACGAGCAGTACGTC. Its translation: CASSPSPVAGGPYEQYV. The chain recombines TRBV3-1 with TRBJ2-7, with TRBD2 matching over 10 bases. Trimming at V came to 4 bases and at J to 2 bases, leaving 11 bases not matched to a gene. The CDR3 length is 17 residues. Germline CDR1 is LGHDT and CDR2 is YNNKEL (reference sequence).

The rearrangement joins TRBV6-4 to TRBJ2-7; 7 positions agree with TRBD1. Per germline, CDR1 MRHNA and CDR2 SNTAGT. The CDR3 spans 12 residues. V lost 11 bases, J lost 2 bases, and 6 bases stayed unmatched. CDR3 DNA sequence: TGTGCCGGTGACAGGGACCCCTACGAGCAGTACGTC. Translation gives CAGDRDPYEQYV.

This clonotype occurred a few times. This chain joins TRBV11-2 and TRBJ2-3; D not resolved. The CDR3 is made up of 15 amino acids. Germline CDR1 reads SGHAT; CDR2 reads FQNNGV. Between the trimmed V and J ends, which lost 1 base and 6 bases, there was a span of 14 bases. The CDR3 DNA follows: TGTGCCAGCAGCTTAGGCGATACCCCACGTGATACGCAGTATTTT. Residues: CASSLGDTPRDTQYF.

This chain joins TRBV20-1 and TRBJ2-3, with a possible D match to TRBD2 (7 bases). Deletions cut 1 base from V and 4 bases from J, with 12 bases between. Germline CDR1 and CDR2: DFQATT and SNEGSKA (reference sequence). This CDR3 has 14 residues. CDR3 DNA sequence: TGCAGTGCTAGAGCGGGGGGCACGGCAGATACGCAGTATTTT. Residues: CSARAGGTADTQYF.

This clonotype has a handful of counts. The gene calls are TRBV4-1 and TRBJ2-7; TRBD1 is a possible D gene (5 bases). Deletions cut 0 bases from V and 3 bases from J, with 15 bases between. Looked up from germline, CDR1 is MGHRA and CDR2 is YSYEKL. CDR3 length: 16 amino acids. DNA of the CDR3: TGCGCCAGCAGCCAAGATAAAGGCAGGGAAAACTACGAGCAGTACGTC. As protein: CASSQDKGRENYEQYV.

This sequence joins TRBV20-1 and TRBJ2-1; 7 nucleotides match TRBD2. The CDR3 totals 16 residues. The germline gives CDR1 DFQATT, CDR2 SNEGSKA (reference sequence). V dropped 6 bases and J dropped 7; count of bases not matched to a gene: 18. CDR3 region: CSALGLNVALDNEQFF. The CDR3, as DNA: TGCAGTGCCTTGGGACTAAACGTCGCCCTCGATAATGAGCAGTTCTTC.